In this sample, the clone carrying this TCR beta chain turned up a few times. This specimen comes from a study of T-cell reconstitution after alpha-beta-depleted transplantation in children. A library of TCRbeta sequences, prepared with unique molecular identifiers, was generated. TCRdb re-called the PCR reads with MiXCR, one entry per CDR3 protein. The sample yields over 70,000 distinct CDR3 sequences, approximately 12% seen once. V gave up 2 bases and J gave up 2 bases, with 12 bases separating them. This CDR3 contains 15 residues. Germline-derived CDR1 and CDR2 are LGHNA and YNFKEQ. This specimen consisted of PBMCs from the stem cell graft donor, obtained from the stem cell graft. This receptor was identified in a human donor who donated a stem cell graft to a child with inherited bone marrow failure. This chain joins TRBV4-2 and TRBJ2-5; D may match TRBD1 or TRBD2 (5 bases each). This chain's CDR3 is CASSQPGTDQETQYF. The CDR3 nucleotides are TGTGCCAGCAGCCAACCCGGGACGGATCAAGAGACCCAGTACTTC.